One sample yielded the 25 T cell receptor beta chains listed below, sequenced in a study of CD8+CD57+ T cells in acquired aplastic anemia (dated by TCRdb to the late 2010s). Reads for this sample came from an Illumina HiSeq 2000. Genomic DNA was used as template for profiling of TCR beta VDJ combinations and CDR3 sequences. TCRdb's own reprocessing of the public reads used fastp at Q25 and MiXCR and kept productive beta chains. Records with the same CDR3 protein are collapsed into one entry carrying the most frequent genes and DNA. Here the sample has some 150,000 distinct CDR3 sequences; less than 60% occur a single time. Approximately 12% of the sample lies in the top ten. Flow cytometry had shown CD8+CD57+ cell expansion in the patients selected for sequencing. What was sequenced was sorted CD4+, CD8+, or CD8+CD57+ T cells (not recorded which) from PBMCs. These receptors originate from a human donor with aplastic anemia.

This clonotype came up once. The chain carries TRBV19 and TRBJ1-5; possibly TRBD1 for D (5 bases). In germline, CDR1 is LNHDA, CDR2 SQIVND (reference sequence). The CDR3 extends over 15 amino acids. The germline V and J ends were trimmed by 3 bases and 4 bases, with 13 bases remaining between them. CDR3 sequence (DNA): TGTGCCAGTAGTATTTGGGGGTCCGGGAATCAGCCCCAGCATTTT. Protein sequence: CASSIWGSGNQPQHF.

The V gene is TRBV7-6, the J gene TRBJ2-1; D unresolved. Germline CDR1 SGHVS, CDR2 FNYEAQ. The CDR3 loop spans 12 amino acids. Trimming left V 5 bases short and J 5 bases short, with 7 bases between. This CDR3 reads CASSRADNEQFF. The DNA for the CDR3 is TGTGCCAGCAGCCGAGCAGACAATGAGCAGTTCTTC.

The chain is built from TRBV7-2 and TRBJ1-6; D is unclear. The length of the CDR3 is 13 residues. Germline values: CDR1 SGHTA, CDR2 FQGNSA. Deletions cut 3 bases from V and 9 bases from J, with 9 bases between. CDR3 in amino acids: CASSFGIFSPLHF. Here the CDR3 DNA reads TGTGCCAGCAGCTTTGGGATCTTTTCACCCCTCCACTTT.

V usage is TRBV6-1 and J usage is TRBJ2-5, with D perhaps being TRBD1 or TRBD2 (5 bases each). The CDR3 totals 12 residues. The V end lost 6 bases, the J end lost 13 bases, and 18 bases lay between the germline ends. Germline V gene data show CDR1 as MNHNS and CDR2 as SASEGT. This CDR3 reads CASRAWWGSRYF. CDR3 sequence (DNA): TGTGCCAGCAGGGCATGGTGGGGGAGCCGGTACTTC.

This clonotype was recorded many times. This sequence joins TRBV6-1 and TRBJ1-1; 7 bases fit TRBD1. CDR3 length: 14 residues. Germline V gives CDR1 MNHNS, CDR2 SASEGT. The V segment lost 2 bases and the J segment 1 base; nucleotides outside the gene matches: 1. The CDR3 DNA reads TGTGCCAGCAGTGAAACAGGGGAGAACACTGAAGCTTTCTTT. It encodes CASSETGENTEAFF.

V is TRBV2 and J is TRBJ1-1; no firm D call. Trimming took 4 bases from V and 8 from J, leaving 8 bases between them. Germline lookup yields CDR1 SNHLY and CDR2 FYNNEI. This CDR3 spans 11 amino acids. The DNA of the CDR3 is TGTGCCAGCAGTGGACTGTTCGAAGCTTTCTTT. Protein: CASSGLFEAFF. Variable domain in full (rest from reference TRBV2 and TRBJ1-1): EPEVTQTPSHQVTQMGQEVILRCVPISNHLYFYWYRQILGQKVEFLVSFYNNEISEKSEIFDDQFSVERPDGSNFTLKIRSTKLEDSAMYFCASSGLFEAFFGQGTRLTVV.

V and J are TRBV2 and TRBJ2-5, with a tentative D call TRBD2 (6 bases). Germline CDR1 reads SNHLY; CDR2 reads FYNNEI. The ends were cut back, 6 bases at V and 0 bases at J, with 11 bases in the middle. This CDR3 region has 14 residues. CDR3 in amino acids: CASRGLSYQETQYF. DNA for the CDR3: TGTGCCAGCAGGGGACTGTCGTACCAAGAGACCCAGTACTTC.

The chain employs TRBV2 and TRBJ1-1, with TRBD1 as a possible D gene (6 bases). CDR1 is SNHLY, CDR2 FYNNEI, per germline. CDR3 length: 13 residues. V was trimmed by 3 bases and J by 4 bases, leaving 9 bases between them. DNA of the CDR3: TGTGCCAGCAGTGATGGGGGCGGCACTGAAGCTTTCTTT. Its protein product is CASSDGGGTEAFF.

This clonotype was observed a few times. The CDR3, as DNA: TGTGCCAGTAGTACGGGCGGAGGGGAGACACCCCTCCACTTT. Translation gives CASSTGGGETPLHF. This chain uses TRBV19 with TRBJ1-6, with D maybe TRBD1 (5 bases). Germline V gene lookup returns CDR1 LNHDA and CDR2 SQIVND (reference sequence). The CDR3 spans 14 residues. Trimming removed 4 bases from V and 11 bases from J, with 15 bases in between.

This clonotype was observed many times. The chain joins TRBV7-8 to TRBJ1-1; D is possibly TRBD1 (6 bases). The CDR3 is made up of 12 amino acids. Germline CDR1 reads SGHVS; CDR2 reads FQNEAQ. V lost 4 bases to trimming and J lost 6 bases, with 9 bases between them. The CDR3 nucleotides read TGTGCCAGCAGCTCCCACAGGGCTGAAGCTTTCTTT. Its protein product is CASSSHRAEAFF.

Many counts were recorded for this clonotype. This chain joins TRBV7-8 and TRBJ1-3, with D hard to call. The CDR3 runs 17 residues. Germline V gene data show CDR1 as SGHVS and CDR2 as FQNEAQ. V was trimmed by 5 bases and J by 0 bases, leaving 17 bases between them. Here the CDR3 DNA reads TGTGCCAGCAGCCTCCAGCCGAGAGAACTCTCTGGAAACACCATATATTTT. Translated: CASSLQPRELSGNTIYF.

This clonotype was seen only a few times. The chain carries TRBV24-1 and TRBJ1-2; 9 positions agree with TRBD1. Germline CDR1 KGHDR, CDR2 SFDVKD. Trimming took 9 bases from V and 7 from J; bases not matched to a gene: 5. The CDR3 loop spans 12 amino acids. The CDR3 protein is CATLDRGRGYTF. Here the CDR3 DNA reads TGTGCCACCCTGGACAGGGGACGTGGCTACACCTTC.

V is TRBV24-1 and J is TRBJ2-3; 8 bases fit TRBD2. Trimming took 2 bases from V and 0 from J; bases not matched to a gene: 3. CDR1 is KGHDR, CDR2 SFDVKD, per germline. The CDR3 consists of 16 residues. DNA for the CDR3: TGTGCCACCAGTGATTGGGCGGGAGGTAGCACAGATACGCAGTATTTT. This translates into CATSDWAGGSTDTQYF.

The chain uses TRBV15 and TRBJ2-3; D is possibly TRBD2 (5 bases). Germline V gives CDR1 LNHNV, CDR2 YYDKDF (reference sequence). The CDR3 sequence is 14 residues long. Trimming left V 1 base short and J 6 bases short, with 11 bases between. CDR3 sequence reads: CATSRGGLRDTQYF. CDR3 in DNA: TGTGCCACCAGCAGAGGAGGGCTACGGGATACGCAGTATTTT.

CDR3 amino acids: CSARDLRGSSYEQYF. The DNA of the CDR3 is TGCAGTGCTAGAGATCTGAGGGGTAGCTCCTACGAGCAGTACTTC. The V and J genes are TRBV20-1 and TRBJ2-7; D may be TRBD1 or TRBD2 (5 bases each). With 0 bases removed from V and 0 bases from J, the gap between germline ends came to 12 bases. The CDR3 is 15 residues long. Germline V gives CDR1 DFQATT, CDR2 SNEGSKA (reference sequence).

About this clonotype itself: The junction departs from germline at one end; a sequencing error may be responsible. V gene TRBV10-3 combines with J gene TRBJ2-1, with D possibly being TRBD2 (6 bases). Germline V gives CDR1 ENHRY, CDR2 SYGVKD. CDR3 length: 15 amino acids. CDR3: CAIRAGTDSYNEQLF. CDR3 nucleotides: TGTGCCATCAGAGCCGGGACTGATTCCTACAATGAGCAGCTCTTC.

CDR3 sequence reads: CAISESGDRYNEQFF. The CDR3 DNA sequence: TGTGCCATCAGTGAGTCTGGAGACCGCTACAATGAGCAGTTCTTC. The chain joins TRBV10-3 to TRBJ2-1, with D unclear. V lost 0 bases, J lost 3 bases, and 9 bases lay in between. The CDR3 is made up of 15 amino acids. Germline CDR1 reads ENHRY; CDR2 reads SYGVKD.

This clonotype has ten or more counts. The chain links TRBV12-3 or TRBV12-4 to TRBJ2-1; tentative D call: TRBD2 (7 bases). The CDR3 has 15 residues. Trimming stripped 1 base from V and 4 bases from J, with 11 bases between. This CDR3 reads CASSLGGGGYNEQFF. The CDR3 coding sequence is TGTGCCAGCAGTTTAGGCGGGGGCGGTTACAATGAGCAGTTCTTC.

CDR3 in DNA: TGCAGTGCTGCCTCAGACAGGGGCATCTACGAGCAGTACTTC. Its protein product is CSAASDRGIYEQYF. This chain uses TRBV20-1 with TRBJ2-7; 8 positions match TRBD1. The V and J ends lost 5 bases and 3 bases, in that order; junction bases with no gene match: 9. CDR3 size: 14 residues. Germline CDR1 DFQATT, CDR2 SNEGSKA (reference sequence).

J is TRBJ1-6 and V is TRBV9, with D possibly TRBD1 on 6 matching bases. V gave up 4 bases and J gave up 7 bases, with 18 bases separating them. This CDR3 is 16 amino acids long. Germline V gene data show CDR1 as SGDLS and CDR2 as YYNGEE. Here the CDR3 DNA reads TGTGCCAGCAGCAACCGAAGGGGGTTGGAGAATTCACCCCTCCACTTT. Its translation is CASSNRRGLENSPLHF.

The chain links TRBV29-1 to TRBJ1-2; D remains ambiguous. Trimming shortened V by 4 bases and J by 3 bases, and 6 bases separated the two germline ends. CDR1 SQVTM and CDR2 ANQGSEA come from the germline V gene. The CDR3 runs 11 residues. The CDR3 here is CSVGEDYGYTF. CDR3 DNA sequence: TGCAGCGTTGGGGAGGACTATGGCTACACCTTC.

The rearrangement links TRBV5-1 to TRBJ2-1; 10 bases agree with TRBD1. Germline lookup yields CDR1 SGHRS and CDR2 YFSETQ. Trimming removed 3 bases from V and 3 bases from J; junction bases left unmatched: 3. The CDR3 totals 15 residues. The CDR3 is CASSSGTGVYNEQFF. DNA of the CDR3: TGCGCCAGCAGCTCGGGGACAGGGGTCTACAATGAGCAGTTCTTC.

V is TRBV25-1 and J is TRBJ1-2; D may be TRBD1 (6 bases). The germline V gene encodes CDR1 MGHDK and CDR2 SYGVNS. With 4 bases removed from V and 6 bases from J, the gap between germline ends came to 21 bases. The CDR3 is made up of 16 amino acids. The chain's CDR3 is CASSAGQERRRDGYTF. The CDR3 bases are TGTGCCAGCAGTGCGGGACAAGAGAGGAGGCGAGATGGCTACACCTTC.

The chain recombines TRBV2 with TRBJ2-7; tentatively, D is TRBD2 (6 bases). The CDR3 totals 14 residues. V was clipped by 5 bases and J by 6 bases, with 17 bases between them. In germline, CDR1 is SNHLY, CDR2 FYNNEI. CDR3 bases: TGTGCCAGCAGTACACTAGCTTGGGGTAGCGAGCAGTACTTC. Translated: CASSTLAWGSEQYF.

V and J are TRBV25-1 and TRBJ1-2; TRBD1 matches at 7 bases. This CDR3 is 12 amino acids long. CDR1 and CDR2 from the germline V gene are MGHDK and SYGVNS. The junction had 5 bases not matched to a gene; V was cut back by 8 bases and J by 5 bases. DNA of the CDR3: TGTGCCAGCCCCGGGACAGCTTATGGCTACACCTTC. Translating it yields CASPGTAYGYTF.